This T cell receptor (beta chain) was found in a study of blood T cell repertoires in COVID-19. Sequencing was performed with immunoSEQ multiplex PCR; in TCRdb, only in-frame clones are kept and a portion is missing. The repertoire holds approximately 340,000 clones, with approximately 90% as singletons. V was pared by 4 bases and J by 5 bases, with 8 bases of the junction left unmatched. This CDR3 is 15 amino acids long. Germline assignment: CDR1 SGHRS and CDR2 YFSETQ. Sample: peripheral blood. The origin of this receptor is a man aged 30 to 45 with COVID-19, enrolled during active disease. This chain uses TRBV5-1 with TRBJ1-1; 10 positions match TRBD1. CDR3 protein: CASSTTPGQGTEAFF. The CDR3, as DNA: TGCGCCAGCAGCACCACCCCGGGACAGGGGACTGAAGCTTTCTTT. Full variable domain (missing parts from reference TRBV5-1 and TRBJ1-1): KAGVTQTPRYLIKTRGQQVTLSCSPISGHRSVSWYQQTPGQGLQFLFEYFSETQRNKGNFPGRFSGRQFSNSRSEMNVSTLELGDSALYLCASSTTPGQGTEAFFGQGTRLTVV.